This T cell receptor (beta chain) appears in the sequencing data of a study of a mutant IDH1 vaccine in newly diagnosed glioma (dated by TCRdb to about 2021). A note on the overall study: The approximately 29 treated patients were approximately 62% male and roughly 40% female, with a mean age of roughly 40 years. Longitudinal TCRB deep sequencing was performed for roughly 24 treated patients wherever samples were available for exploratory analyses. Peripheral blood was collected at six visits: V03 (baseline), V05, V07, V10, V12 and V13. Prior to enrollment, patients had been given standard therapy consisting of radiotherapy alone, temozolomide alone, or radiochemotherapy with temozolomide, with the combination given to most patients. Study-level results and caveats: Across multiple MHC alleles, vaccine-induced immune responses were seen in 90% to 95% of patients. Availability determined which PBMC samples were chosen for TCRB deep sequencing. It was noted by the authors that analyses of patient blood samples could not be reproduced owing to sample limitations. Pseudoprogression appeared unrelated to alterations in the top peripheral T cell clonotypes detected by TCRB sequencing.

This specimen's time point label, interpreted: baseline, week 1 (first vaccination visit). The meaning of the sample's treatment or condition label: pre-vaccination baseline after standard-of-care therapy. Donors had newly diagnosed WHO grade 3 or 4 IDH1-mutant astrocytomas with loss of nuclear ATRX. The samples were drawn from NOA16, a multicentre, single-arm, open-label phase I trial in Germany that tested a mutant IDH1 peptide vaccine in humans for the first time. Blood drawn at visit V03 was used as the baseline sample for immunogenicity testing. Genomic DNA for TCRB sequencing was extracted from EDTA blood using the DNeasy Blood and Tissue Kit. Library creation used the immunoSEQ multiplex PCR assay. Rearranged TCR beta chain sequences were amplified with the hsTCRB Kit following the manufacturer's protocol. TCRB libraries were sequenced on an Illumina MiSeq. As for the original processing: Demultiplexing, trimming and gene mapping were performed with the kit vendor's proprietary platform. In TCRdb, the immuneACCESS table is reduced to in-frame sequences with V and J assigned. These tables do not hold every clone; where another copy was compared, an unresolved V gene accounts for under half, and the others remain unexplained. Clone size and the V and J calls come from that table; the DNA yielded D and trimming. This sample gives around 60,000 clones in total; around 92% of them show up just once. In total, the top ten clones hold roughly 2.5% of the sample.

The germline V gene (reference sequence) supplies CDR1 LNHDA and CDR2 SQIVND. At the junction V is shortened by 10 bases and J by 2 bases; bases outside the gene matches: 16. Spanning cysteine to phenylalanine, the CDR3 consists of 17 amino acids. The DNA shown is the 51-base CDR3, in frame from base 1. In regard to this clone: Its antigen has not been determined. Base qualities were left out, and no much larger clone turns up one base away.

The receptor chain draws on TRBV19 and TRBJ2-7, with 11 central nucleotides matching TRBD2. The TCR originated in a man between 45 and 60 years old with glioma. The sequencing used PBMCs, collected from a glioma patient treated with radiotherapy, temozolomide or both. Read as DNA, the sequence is TGTGCCACTAAATTTAGGGAAGGGACTAGCGGAGCCTACGAGCAGTACTTC. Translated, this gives CATKFREGTSGAYEQYF.